This is a list of T cell receptor beta chains from one sample in a study of CD8+CD57+ T cells in acquired aplastic anemia. Using its own MiXCR run on the reads, TCRdb lists one record per CDR3 protein. The sample holds some 180,000 distinct CDR3 sequences, 40% to 50% seen once. What was sequenced was sorted CD4+, CD8+, or CD8+CD57+ T cells (not recorded which) from PBMCs. These receptor sequences come from a human donor in good health. The CDR3 runs from the conserved cysteine through the conserved F or W. The D gene is left open where the match is weak. A clone size is listed for some rows: how often the clone was seen (once, few, many), or a class if it is expanded.

j_call	d_call	v_call	clone_size	cdr3_aa	cdr3_nt
TRBJ2-1	NA	TRBV20-1	many	CSAIPRMRGYNEQFF	TGCAGTGCTATCCCCAGGATGCGTGGCTACAATGAGCAGTTCTTC
TRBJ2-5	TRBD1	TRBV29-1	once	CSDSSHRGEQYF	TGCAGCGACTCGAGCCACAGGGGGGAACAGTACTTC
TRBJ2-5	NA	TRBV20-1	NA	CSASPGVETQYF	TGCAGTGCTTCACCCGGGGTTGAGACCCAGTACTTC
TRBJ2-3	TRBD1	TRBV7-9	many	CASSQGVTSTDTQYF	TGTGCCAGCAGCCAGGGGGTTACTAGCACAGATACGCAGTATTTT
TRBJ2-4	NA	TRBV5-5	many	CASSRDGAKNIQYF	TGTGCCAGCAGCCGCGACGGTGCCAAAAACATTCAGTACTTC
TRBJ1-2	NA	TRBV7-7	NA	CASSLYVREGYTF	TGTGCCAGCAGCTTGTACGTCCGGGAGGGCTACACCTTC
TRBJ1-3	NA	TRBV7-2	NA	CASSLQVSRGNTIYF	TGTGCCAGCAGCTTACAGGTATCCAGAGGAAACACCATATATTTT
TRBJ2-1	TRBD2	TRBV6-2/TRBV6-3	NA	CASSYSLTSGNYNEQFF	TGTGCCAGCAGTTACTCCCTGACTAGCGGAAACTACAATGAGCAGTTCTTC
TRBJ2-3	NA	TRBV24-1	many	CATSAITDTQYF	TGTGCCACCAGTGCCATTACAGATACGCAGTATTTT
TRBJ2-7	TRBD1	TRBV19	NA	CATRTGTSYEQYF	TGTGCCACTCGGACAGGAACATCCTACGAGCAGTACTTC
TRBJ1-1	TRBD1	TRBV29-1	NA	CSVVSRGRTEAFF	TGCAGCGTCGTAAGCAGGGGGCGAACTGAAGCTTTCTTT
TRBJ2-1	NA	TRBV7-2	many	CASSQMGLEQFF	TGTGCCAGCAGCCAAATGGGGCTTGAGCAGTTCTTC
TRBJ2-7	NA	TRBV6-5	many	CASRPPDVIYEQYF	TGTGCCAGCAGGCCCCCGGACGTAATCTACGAGCAGTACTTC
TRBJ1-6	NA	TRBV10-1	NA	CASSDARGNSPLHF	TGCGCCAGCAGTGACGCCAGGGGAAATTCACCCCTCCACTTT
TRBJ2-5	TRBD2	TRBV29-1	NA	CSVRTSGGETQYF	TGCAGCGTTCGGACTAGCGGGGGGGAGACCCAGTACTTC
TRBJ2-5	NA	TRBV24-1	few	CATSDPPTGGLRETQYF	TGTGCCACCAGTGATCCACCGACTGGCGGATTACGGGAGACCCAGTACTTC
TRBJ2-7	NA	TRBV19	NA	CASSLRTGAYEQYF	TGTGCCAGTAGCTTAAGAACGGGGGCCTACGAGCAGTACTTC
TRBJ1-5	TRBD1	TRBV19	NA	CASSIGTGRQPQHF	TGTGCCAGTAGTATAGGGACAGGGCGGCAGCCCCAGCATTTT
TRBJ2-7	NA	TRBV5-5	NA	CASSLDGREFYEQYF	TGTGCCAGCAGCTTGGACGGACGGGAATTTTACGAGCAGTACTTC
TRBJ2-2	TRBD2	TRBV24-1	NA	CATSDRRLAGGRTGELFF	TGTGCCACCAGTGACCGTAGACTAGCGGGAGGGCGGACCGGGGAGCTGTTTTTT
TRBJ1-4	NA	TRBV19	many	CASTVGEKLFF	TGTGCCAGTACGGTGGGGGAAAAACTGTTTTTT
TRBJ1-2	NA	TRBV2	NA	CASSEIGTNYGYTF	TGTGCCAGCAGTGAGATAGGGACGAACTATGGCTACACCTTC
TRBJ1-6	NA	TRBV19	NA	CASSIEEGGNSPLHF	TGTGCCAGTAGTATAGAAGAAGGGGGGAATTCACCCCTCCACTTT
TRBJ1-1	NA	TRBV20-1	many	CSALRDEAFF	TGCAGTGCTCTCCGGGACGAAGCTTTCTTT
TRBJ2-7	TRBD1	TRBV18	NA	CASSPSLDRGHEQYF	TGTGCCAGCTCACCCAGCTTGGACAGGGGCCACGAGCAGTACTTC
TRBJ2-1	TRBD2	TRBV14	many	CASSLPRENEQFF	TGTGCCAGCAGCCTCCCGCGGGAGAATGAGCAGTTCTTC
TRBJ2-3	NA	TRBV4-2	NA	CASSQVAGTDTQYF	TGTGCCAGCAGCCAAGTGGCAGGCACAGATACGCAGTATTTT
TRBJ2-7	NA	TRBV25-1	NA	CASSLMQGTYEQYF	TGTGCCAGCAGCTTAATGCAGGGTACCTACGAGCAGTACTTC
TRBJ2-1	NA	TRBV10-3	NA	CAISEFASSEQFF	TGTGCCATCAGTGAGTTTGCCAGCAGTGAGCAGTTCTTC
TRBJ2-7	NA	TRBV4-3	NA	CASSQEDRAKDEQYF	TGCGCCAGCAGCCAAGAGGACAGAGCAAAGGACGAGCAGTACTTC
TRBJ2-3	NA	TRBV24-1	many	CATSGGGWDTQYF	TGTGCCACCAGTGGTGGGGGATGGGATACGCAGTATTTT
TRBJ2-7	TRBD1	TRBV2	once	CASNVDRGKGSYEQYF	TGTGCCAGCAACGTGGACAGGGGTAAGGGCTCCTACGAGCAGTACTTC
TRBJ2-3	NA	TRBV6-1	few	CASSEASRGGTQYF	TGTGCCAGCAGTGAGGCCTCCCGGGGAGGTACGCAGTATTTT
TRBJ2-2	NA	TRBV30	few	CAWSDQGFTGELFF	TGTGCCTGGAGTGATCAGGGGTTCACCGGGGAGCTGTTTTTT
TRBJ2-7	TRBD2	TRBV5-1	many	CASSLAQRDFNEQYF	TGCGCCAGCAGCTTGGCCCAGCGGGATTTCAACGAGCAGTACTTC
TRBJ2-5	TRBD1	TRBV11-1	many	CASSQRGRGRTQETQYF	TGTGCCAGCAGCCAGAGGGGGCGAGGGCGTACACAAGAGACCCAGTACTTC
TRBJ1-2	NA	TRBV20-1	once	CSARDGRQGMGGYTF	TGCAGTGCTAGAGATGGCCGGCAGGGAATGGGTGGCTACACCTTC
TRBJ2-1	NA	TRBV11-2	few	CASSLLQGSYNEQFF	TGTGCCAGCAGCTTACTACAGGGTTCCTACAATGAGCAGTTCTTC